This is a list of T cell receptor beta chains from one sample in a study of OX40 agonist ivuxolimab in advanced cancers. Libraries were prepared by immunoSEQ multiplex PCR; TCRdb keeps only in-frame clonotypes and omits some of them. Of 51,000 or so clones detected, approximately 86% appear once; the ten largest clones hold 11% to 15%. This sample comprised CD4+ or CD8+ T cells sorted from blood, obtained in a trial of the OX40 agonist ivuxolimab. The receptors were sampled from an adult with an advanced solid tumor such as melanoma, head and neck, liver or kidney cancer. Each CDR3 is given with its conserved first and last residue. Fields, in order: clone size, V gene, J gene, D gene, CDR3 length, CDR3 DNA, CDR3 protein. D genes are given only for firm matches. Clone size is shown for a subset of rows, as once, few, many or a class of expanded clone.

.	TRBV18	TRBJ1-1	.	14	TGTGCCAGCTCACCGGCCAGATTGAACACTGAAGCTTTCTTT	CASSPARLNTEAFF
.	TRBV10-3	TRBJ2-3	.	12	TGTGCCATCGGGGGTCCCACAGATACGCAGTATTTT	CAIGGPTDTQYF
.	TRBV30	TRBJ1-1	.	14	TGTGCCTGGGATCCGCTGACATCTACGCTGGGGGCTTTCTTT	CAWDPLTSTLGAFF
.	TRBV4-1	TRBJ1-1	.	13	TGCGCCAGCAGCCCTCCATCTTACACTGAAGCTTTCTTT	CASSPPSYTEAFF
few	TRBV6-5	TRBJ1-2	TRBD1	15	TGTGCCAGCAGTTACTTTCCAGGGGGTTTGGATGGCTACACCTTC	CASSYFPGGLDGYTF
.	TRBV5-6	TRBJ2-7	.	16	TGTGCCAGCAGCTTGGCCTTGGCTAGCGTTGCCTACGAGCAGTACTTC	CASSLALASVAYEQYF
few	TRBV7-9	TRBJ1-1	.	15	TGTGCCAGCAGCTTGCTGACAGGTGAGAACACTGAAGCTTTCTTT	CASSLLTGENTEAFF
.	TRBV6-1	TRBJ2-7	.	13	TGTGCCAGCAGTGAGTCGGGGCGCACGGAGCAGTACTTC	CASSESGRTEQYF
.	TRBV30	TRBJ1-2	TRBD1	14	TGTGCCTGCATTAGACAGGGGGCTGTCGATGGCTACACCTTC	CACIRQGAVDGYTF
.	TRBV4-1	TRBJ1-2	TRBD1	15	TGCGCCAGCAGCCGGGGGGACAGAGGGCAGGATGGCTACACCTTC	CASSRGDRGQDGYTF
.	TRBV7-3	TRBJ2-7	.	15	TGTGCCAGCAGCGATGGACCGGGGACGGTGTACGAGCAGTACTTC	CASSDGPGTVYEQYF
.	TRBV2	TRBJ1-1	.	17	TGTGCCAGCAGCGAATTAAACCCGGGATTCTTGAACACTGAAGCTTTCTTT	CASSELNPGFLNTEAFF
few	TRBV7-9	TRBJ1-5	.	12	TGTGCCAGCAGCCTCACAAATCAGCCCCAGCATTTT	CASSLTNQPQHF
.	TRBV21-1	TRBJ2-5	.	16	TGTGCCAGCAGGCCGGGCACTAGCCCTTTCAGGGAGACCCAGTACTTC	CASRPGTSPFRETQYF
.	TRBV5-4	TRBJ1-6	TRBD1	14	TGTGCCAGCAGCTTGGACAGGGGGAATTCACCCCTCCACTTT	CASSLDRGNSPLHF
.	TRBV19	TRBJ1-2	.	12	TGTGCCACTAGTGCTGGGGTCTATGGCTACACCTTC	CATSAGVYGYTF
.	TRBV5-1	TRBJ2-7	TRBD2	13	TGCGCCAGCCATTTCGGGGGGGTCGACGAGCAGTACTTC	CASHFGGVDEQYF
.	TRBV5-6	TRBJ1-2	.	15	TGTGCCAGCAGCTTTGGGCCGCCCCCTAACTATGGCTACACCTTC	CASSFGPPPNYGYTF
.	TRBV4-2	TRBJ1-2	.	14	TGTGCCAGCAGCCAAGGGGGGGGATATGATGGCTACACCTTC	CASSQGGGYDGYTF
.	TRBV4-3	TRBJ1-1	TRBD1	17	TGCGTCAGCAGCCCTACCGGGACAGGGTTATCGAACACTGAAGCTTTCTTT	CVSSPTGTGLSNTEAFF
.	TRBV5-4	TRBJ1-2	.	15	TGTGCCAGCAGCTTGGTGGAGGAAGCTAACTATGGCTACACCTTC	CASSLVEEANYGYTF
.	TRBV4-1	TRBJ2-7	.	14	TGCGCCAGCAGCCAAGGCTCGGGCTCCTACGAGCAGTACTTC	CASSQGSGSYEQYF
.	TRBV19	TRBJ1-5	TRBD1	16	TGTGCCAGTAACACATTCCAGGGGGTCGTCAATCAGCCCCAGCATTTT	CASNTFQGVVNQPQHF
.	TRBV27	TRBJ2-3	.	16	TGTGCCAGCAGTTCACCCCGGGACTTCTACACAGATACGCAGTATTTT	CASSSPRDFYTDTQYF
.	TRBV12-5	TRBJ1-2	TRBD1	14	TGTGCTAGTGGTTTGAACAGGGGGAACTATGGCTACACCTTC	CASGLNRGNYGYTF
.	TRBV19	TRBJ1-1	.	15	TGTGCCAGTAGACTGTCTTGGGCAGGGAACACTGAAGCTTTCTTT	CASRLSWAGNTEAFF
.	TRBV7-6	TRBJ2-2	.	13	TGTGCCAGCAGCCAGACCAATCTGGGGGAGCTGTTTTTT	CASSQTNLGELFF
.	TRBV14	TRBJ2-7	.	12	TGTGCCAGCAGCCAAGCCCTCTACGAGCAGTACTTC	CASSQALYEQYF
.	TRBV5-8	TRBJ2-7	.	13	TGTGCCAGCAGCGCAGGGTTCTCCTACGAGCAGTACTTC	CASSAGFSYEQYF
.	TRBV6-6	TRBJ2-3	TRBD2	15	TGTGCCAGCAGTCCCGGGACTAGCAGCACAGATACGCAGTATTTT	CASSPGTSSTDTQYF
.	TRBV2	TRBJ2-1	TRBD2	15	TGTGCCAGCAGTGAGTATGCGGGGGAAAACAATGAGCAGTTCTTC	CASSEYAGENNEQFF
.	TRBV11-2	TRBJ1-6	.	18	TGTGCCAGCAGCTCCCAAGGTACGGGGAGCTCCTATAATTCACCCCTCCACTTT	CASSSQGTGSSYNSPLHF
.	TRBV5-1	TRBJ2-7	.	15	TGCGCCAGCACCAACGGGTGGGCGTCCCACGACGAGCAGTACTTC	CASTNGWASHDEQYF
.	TRBV29-1	TRBJ1-1	TRBD1	12	TGCAGCGTTAGCAGGGGGCATGGTGAAGCTTTCTTT	CSVSRGHGEAFF
.	TRBV18	TRBJ1-1	TRBD1	18	TGTGCCAGCTCACCGTACCGGGACAGGGGGCAGGGTAACACTGAAGCTTTCTTT	CASSPYRDRGQGNTEAFF
.	TRBV5-6	TRBJ1-1	.	13	TGTGCCAGCAGCTACATTTCACAGGGAGAAGCTTTCTTT	CASSYISQGEAFF
.	TRBV4-3	TRBJ2-1	TRBD1	15	TGCGCCAGCAGCCAAGGGACAGGGGATTACAATGAGCAGTTCTTC	CASSQGTGDYNEQFF
.	TRBV2	TRBJ2-2	.	13	TGTGCCAGCAGTGAGGCGGACGCCGGGGAGCTGTTTTTT	CASSEADAGELFF
.	TRBV4-3	TRBJ2-3	.	16	TGCGCCAGCAGCCAAGTGCAGGGGACTAGCACAGATACGCAGTATTTT	CASSQVQGTSTDTQYF
.	TRBV5-1	TRBJ2-7	TRBD2	14	TGCGCCAGCAGCTACGTAGCGGGGGCGGGGGAGCAGTACTTC	CASSYVAGAGEQYF
.	TRBV5-1	TRBJ1-1	.	13	TGCGCCAGCAGCTTGGGAAGTTACACTGAAGCTTTCTTT	CASSLGSYTEAFF
.	TRBV6-4	TRBJ1-1	TRBD1	14	TGTGCCAGCAGCTTGTACAGGGGTGACACTGAAGCTTTCTTT	CASSLYRGDTEAFF
few	TRBV7-9	TRBJ1-5	.	14	TGTGCCAGCAGCTTAGGGGTCAGCAATCAGCCCCAGCATTTT	CASSLGVSNQPQHF
.	TRBV28	TRBJ2-7	.	13	TGTGCCAGCAGCCAGGGCTACTCCTACGAGCAGTACTTC	CASSQGYSYEQYF
.	TRBV9	TRBJ1-6	.	16	TGTGCCAGCAGCCTTCGGGACGGACTCGATAATTCACCCCTCCACTTT	CASSLRDGLDNSPLHF
once	TRBV6-1	TRBJ2-7	TRBD1	17	TGTGCCAGCAGTGAAGCAGTTGGTACAGGGGATCACTACGAGCAGTACTTC	CASSEAVGTGDHYEQYF
.	TRBV27	TRBJ2-2	.	12	TGTGCCAGCAGTTTACGCACCGGGGAGCTGTTTTTT	CASSLRTGELFF
.	TRBV7-2	TRBJ2-1	TRBD2	13	TGTGCCAGCAGTTGGACGGGGGGCAATGAGCAGTTCTTC	CASSWTGGNEQFF
.	TRBV7-7	TRBJ2-2	.	18	TGTGCCAGCAGCTCTTTTCTAGGGGACAACGCGAACACCGGGGAGCTGTTTTTT	CASSSFLGDNANTGELFF
.	TRBV6-5	TRBJ2-7	.	11	TGTGCCAGCAGTTACTCGAATGAGCAGTACTTC	CASSYSNEQYF
.	TRBV5-6	TRBJ2-7	.	14	TGTGCCAGCAGCTTGTTGGCTAGGGGGTACGAGCAGTACTTC	CASSLLARGYEQYF
.	TRBV5-6	TRBJ2-3	.	15	TGTGCCAGCAGCTTGGTGCCCAGCAGCACAGATACGCAGTATTTT	CASSLVPSSTDTQYF
.	TRBV4-3	TRBJ2-3	.	11	TGCGCCAGCAGTACGTCCGGTACGCAGTATTTT	CASSTSGTQYF
many	TRBV11-2	TRBJ2-7	.	13	TGTGCCAGCAGCTTAGAGAGCAGGGCCGAGCAGTACTTC	CASSLESRAEQYF
.	TRBV7-2	TRBJ2-7	.	15	TGTGCCAGCAGCTTTTTTGCAGGGAACTCCTACGAGCAGTACTTC	CASSFFAGNSYEQYF